This TCR beta chain was found in a study of brain metastases from non-small cell lung cancer. The data were produced by immunoSEQ multiplex PCR, yet TCRdb's version contains in-frame clones alone and is incomplete. The table has roughly 2,500 clones, around 80% seen once. The V gene lost 2 bases and the J gene lost 3 bases, with 13 bases spanning the gap. From germline, CDR1 is MDHEN and CDR2 SYDVKM. The CDR3 totals 16 residues. The chain recombines TRBV28 with TRBJ2-2, with D tentatively TRBD1 (5 bases). This receptor was identified in a donor at least 40 years old with non-small cell lung cancer. The specimen sequenced was tumor-adjacent normal tissue. CDR3 DNA: TGTGCCAGCAGTTTAATTTCCAGGGCGGACACCGGGGAGCTGTTTTTT. This sequence encodes CASSLISRADTGELFF. The variable domain in full, completed from reference TRBV28 and TRBJ2-2, reads DVKVTQSSRYLVKRTGEKVFLECVQDMDHENMFWYRQDPGLGLRLIYFSYDVKMKEKGDIPEGYSVSREKKERFSLILESASTNQTSMYLCASSLISRADTGELFFGEGSRLTVL.